Sequencing of this TCR beta chain was carried out in a study of naive and memory T cell subsets. The CDR3 is 16 amino acids. V lost 0 bases and J lost 0, with 9 bases in between. Germline V CDR1 and CDR2: MNHEY, SVGEGT. CD4 T cells were positively selected, then CD8 T cells from the CD4-negative fraction. Cells stained for CD3, CD4, CD8, CD45RA, CD27 and viability were sorted into four CD45RA/CD27 subsets. An equimolar mix of two oligonucleotides served as the beta constant-region primer for TRBC1 and TRBC2. Four rounds of PCR amplified the ligated cDNA using nested alpha and beta constant-region primers plus SP2. TCRdb itself ran the UMI-ligation and nested PCR reads through MiXCR, one entry per CDR3 protein. This table has approximately 80,000 distinct CDR3 sequences, over 9% appearing once.

This chain uses TRBV6-2 or TRBV6-3 with TRBJ2-1; TRBD2 might be the D (5 bases). This sequence originates from a human donor in good health. Material for sequencing was naive CD8+ T cells from blood. The CDR3 sequence: CASSYSTRGSYNEQFF. For the CDR3, the DNA is TGTGCCAGCAGTTACTCGACCCGGGGCTCCTACAATGAGCAGTTCTTC.